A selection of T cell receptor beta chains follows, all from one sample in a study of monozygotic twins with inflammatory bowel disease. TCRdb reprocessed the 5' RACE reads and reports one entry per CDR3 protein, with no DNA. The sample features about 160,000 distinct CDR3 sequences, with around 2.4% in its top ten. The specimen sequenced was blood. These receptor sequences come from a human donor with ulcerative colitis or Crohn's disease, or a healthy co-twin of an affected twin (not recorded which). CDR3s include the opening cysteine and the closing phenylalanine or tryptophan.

CSARGGGRRGPSNQPQHF | TRBJ1-5 | 18 | TRBV20-1
CSARLIAGGPWHEQFF | TRBJ2-1 | 16 | TRBV20-1
CATSRDGGSYEQYF | TRBJ2-7 | 14 | TRBV15
CASDEGSINQPQHF | TRBJ1-5 | 14 | TRBV28
CASSLQGVPEKLFF | TRBJ1-4 | 14 | TRBV27
CASSATYSGAGNTIYF | TRBJ1-3 | 16 | TRBV9
CASSLTDRREETQYF | TRBJ2-5 | 15 | TRBV5-5
CASSPTPEGNYGFTF | TRBJ1-2 | 15 | TRBV12-3/TRBV12-4
CASSSLGGIGAGELFF | TRBJ2-2 | 16 | TRBV7-7
CATSRGARGYTGELFF | TRBJ2-2 | 16 | TRBV15
CSVFMTAYGYTF | TRBJ1-2 | 12 | TRBV20-1
CASLTSGGKETQYF | TRBJ2-5 | 14 | TRBV28
CASRPSLGLAANTDTQYF | TRBJ2-3 | 18 | TRBV6-5
CASSPGRAETGELFF | TRBJ2-2 | 15 | TRBV7-2
CASSPTPGGSSYNEQFF | TRBJ2-1 | 17 | TRBV18
CASGTEMNTEAFF | TRBJ1-1 | 13 | TRBV2
CASSQWQGTLEAFF | TRBJ1-1 | 14 | TRBV14
CASTVNTGELFF | TRBJ2-2 | 12 | TRBV11-2
CASSLAGPEGAEAFF | TRBJ1-1 | 15 | TRBV7-9
CASSLGARLYEQYF | TRBJ2-7 | 14 | TRBV7-2
CASSLVYSVEDNQPQHF | TRBJ1-5 | 17 | TRBV28
CASSLDATRNTGELFF | TRBJ2-2 | 16 | TRBV5-6
CSARGSGGRAEAFF | TRBJ1-1 | 14 | TRBV20-1